The clone carrying this T cell receptor (beta chain) was observed a handful of times. Antigen: not known. This specimen belongs to a study of T-cell memory formation after mild COVID-19. Study findings and constraints: SARS-CoV-2 specificity of second-wave clones peaking day 37 was unconfirmed.

Germline CDR1 DFQATT, CDR2 SNEGSKA (reference sequence). There are 15 residues in the CDR3. V trimming: 2 bases; J trimming: 3 bases; junction bases outside the gene matches: 4. TCRdb reanalysed the 5' RACE reads using MiXCR and keeps one entry per CDR3 protein. The data hold over 250,000 distinct CDR3 sequences, with around a sixth observed a single time. The origin of this receptor is a man younger than 35 who had mild COVID-19 (a few samples of this study predate the infection). Cell type and time point are not known. The chain recombines TRBV20-1 with TRBJ2-3; 11 bases agree with TRBD2. The sample was PBMCs or a T cell subset sorted from them (not recorded which). CDR3 in DNA: TGCAGTGCTAGAAAGCTAGCGGGGGGTACAGATACGCAGTATTTT. Protein: CSARKLAGGTDTQYF.